The 7 T cell receptor delta chains below come from one sample, sequenced in a study of gamma-delta chains in newborns, infants, children (dated by TCRdb to the late 2010s). Data came from an Illumina MiSeq. TCRdb called clones anew from the public reads via CATT; matching DNA rows were later pooled. The sample data list 8,000 or so delta-chain clones, and 3% to 4% of these were observed just once. The ten largest clones add up to roughly 17% of the sample. The specimen was blood. The source of these receptors is a child who was a newborn, infant or young child, either healthy, febrile or measles-vaccinated (not recorded which).

Only a few counts were recorded for this clone. Other DNA variants within this sample encode the same CDR3. The chain is built from TRDV2 and TRDJ3, with 10 positions matching TRDD3. The germline V gene encodes CDR1 GEAIGNYY and CDR2 EKD. V lost 1 base and J lost 0; bases outside the gene matches: 5. The CDR3 sequence is 19 residues long. CDR3 sequence: CACDTWGIQSSWDTRQMFF. The CDR3 DNA sequence: TGTGCCTGTGACACTTGGGGGATACAAAGCTCCTGGGACACCCGACAGATGTTTTTC.

This clone has more than one count but fewer than ten. The V call is TRDV2, the J call TRDJ3, with 9 bases matching TRDD3. With V trimmed by 0 bases and J by 0 bases, 5 bases remained unmatched. Germline V CDR1 and CDR2: GEAIGNYY, EKD. The CDR3 totals 19 residues. Written as DNA, the CDR3 is TGTGCCTGTGACACCGGGTTTGGGGGATACTCCTGGGACACCCGACAGATGTTTTTC. Encoded protein: CACDTGFGGYSWDTRQMFF.

This clone was observed a few times. A clone one base away is much larger, so this may be a read error. Within the sample, other DNA sequences also encode this same CDR3. The rearrangement uses TRDV2 and TRDJ3; 8 bases agree with TRDD3. The CDR3 runs to 17 residues. The germline CDR1 and CDR2 sequences are GEAIGNYY and EKD. CDR3 protein: CACDSTGGPWDTRQMFF. CDR3 sequence (DNA): TGTGCCTGTGACAGTACTGGGGGGCCCTGGGACACCCGACAGATGTTCTTC.

Remarks on this clone: The same CDR3 is also encoded by other DNA sequences in this sample. This sequence joins TRDV2 and TRDJ1; a possible D gene is TRDD3 (6 bases). CDR1 is GEAIGNYY and CDR2 is EKD in the germline V gene. The CDR3 runs 16 residues. V was clipped by 0 bases and J by 0 bases, with 13 bases between them. The CDR3 reads CACDTAFGGYTDKLIF. The CDR3 region has the DNA TGTGCCTGTGACACCGCATTTGGGGGGTACACCGATAAACTCATCTTT.

This clone has only a few counts. A far larger clone differs by one base, so this is likely a read error. The chain recombines TRDV2 with TRDJ3; TRDD3 aligns across 7 bases. Germline V CDR1 and CDR2: GEAIGNYY, EKD. The CDR3 length is 17 residues. CDR3 DNA: TGTGCCTGTGACACCTGGGGGAGCTCCTGGGACACCCGACAGACGTTTTTC. Translating gives CACDTWGSSWDTRQTFF.

This clone is medium-sized by share. Other DNA sequences of this sample code for an identical CDR3. CDR3 DNA: TGTGCCTGTGATTTACTGGGGGATACCGATAAACTCATCTTT. It codes for CACDLLGDTDKLIF. The rearrangement uses TRDV2 and TRDJ1; 10 nucleotides align to TRDD3. This CDR3 spans 14 amino acids. Per the germline V gene, CDR1 is GEAIGNYY and CDR2 is EKD. V gave up 4 bases and J gave up 2 bases; unmatched junction bases: 3.

This clone was seen only a few times. A much larger clone lies a single base off, so this may be a read error. V gene TRDV2 combines with J gene TRDJ3, with 10 bases matching TRDD3. The germline V gene encodes CDR1 GEAIGNYY and CDR2 EKD. The CDR3 length is 17 residues. Losses at the gene ends were 1 base for V and 3 bases for J; bases not matched to a gene: 2. This chain's CDR3 is CACDTGGYLWDTRQMFF. The CDR3 DNA is TGTGCCTGTGACACTGGGGGATACCTCTGGGACACCCGACAGATGTTTTTC.